This T cell receptor beta chain is drawn from a study of graft-versus-host responses after intestinal transplantation. Overall study context: Recipients across the board were started on anti-thymocyte globulin induction, then kept on tacrolimus and steroids for roughly 3 years.

Study conclusions and caveats: Investigators detected GvH clones in recipient marrow, with some emerging earlier in ileum or blood.

As for this clone: Its matching antigen is unknown.

The data were produced by immunoSEQ multiplex PCR, yet TCRdb's version contains in-frame clones alone and is incomplete. In the table there are 95,000 to 110,000 clones, over 85% of which are singletons. Germline-derived CDR1 and CDR2 are SQVTM and ANQGSEA. With 7 bases clipped from V and 5 bases from J, the junction kept 10 bases outside the gene matches. The CDR3 covers 13 residues. The receptor was isolated from a human donor who received an intestinal transplant. The chain employs TRBV29-1 and TRBJ1-1; TRBD1 matches at 7 bases. The starting material was unstimulated CD8+ T cells sorted from spleen or lymph node cells, obtained before intestinal transplant. In DNA form, the CDR3 reads TGCAGCGCCCTGGACAGGACAGAAACTGAAGCTTTCTTT. Translation: CSALDRTETEAFF.